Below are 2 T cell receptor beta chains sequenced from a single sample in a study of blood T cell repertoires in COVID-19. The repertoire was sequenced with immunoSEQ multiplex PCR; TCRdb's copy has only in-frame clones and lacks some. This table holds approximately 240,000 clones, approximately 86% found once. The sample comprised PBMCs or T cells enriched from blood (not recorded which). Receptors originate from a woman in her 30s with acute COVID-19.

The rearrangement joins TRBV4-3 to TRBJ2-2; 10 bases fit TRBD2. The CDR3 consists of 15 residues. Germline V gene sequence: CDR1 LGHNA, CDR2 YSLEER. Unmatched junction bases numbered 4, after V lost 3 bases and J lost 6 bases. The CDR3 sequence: CASSHPSGSPGELFF. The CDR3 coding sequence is TGCGCCAGCAGCCATCCTAGCGGGAGCCCCGGGGAGCTGTTTTTT.

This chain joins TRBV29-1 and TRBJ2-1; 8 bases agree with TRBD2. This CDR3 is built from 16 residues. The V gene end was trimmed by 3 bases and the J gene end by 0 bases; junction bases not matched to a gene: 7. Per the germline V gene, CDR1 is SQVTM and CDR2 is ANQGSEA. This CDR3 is CSVELRGDRSYNEQFF. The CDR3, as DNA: TGCAGCGTTGAGTTGCGGGGGGACCGCTCCTACAATGAGCAGTTCTTC.